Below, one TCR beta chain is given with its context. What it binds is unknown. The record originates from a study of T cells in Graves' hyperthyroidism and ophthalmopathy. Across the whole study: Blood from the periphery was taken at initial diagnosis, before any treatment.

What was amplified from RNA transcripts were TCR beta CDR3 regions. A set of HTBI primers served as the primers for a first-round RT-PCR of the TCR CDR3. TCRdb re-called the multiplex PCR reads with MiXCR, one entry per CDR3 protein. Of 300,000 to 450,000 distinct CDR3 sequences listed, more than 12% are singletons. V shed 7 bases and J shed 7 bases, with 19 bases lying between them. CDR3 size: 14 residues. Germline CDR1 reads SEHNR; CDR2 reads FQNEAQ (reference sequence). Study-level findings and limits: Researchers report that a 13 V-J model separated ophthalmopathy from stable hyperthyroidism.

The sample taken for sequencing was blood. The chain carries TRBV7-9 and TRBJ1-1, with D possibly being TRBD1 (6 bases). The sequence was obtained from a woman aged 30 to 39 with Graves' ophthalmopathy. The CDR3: CASNPWGAQNEAFF. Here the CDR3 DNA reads TGTGCCAGCAACCCATGGGGGGCTCAAAATGAAGCTTTCTTT.